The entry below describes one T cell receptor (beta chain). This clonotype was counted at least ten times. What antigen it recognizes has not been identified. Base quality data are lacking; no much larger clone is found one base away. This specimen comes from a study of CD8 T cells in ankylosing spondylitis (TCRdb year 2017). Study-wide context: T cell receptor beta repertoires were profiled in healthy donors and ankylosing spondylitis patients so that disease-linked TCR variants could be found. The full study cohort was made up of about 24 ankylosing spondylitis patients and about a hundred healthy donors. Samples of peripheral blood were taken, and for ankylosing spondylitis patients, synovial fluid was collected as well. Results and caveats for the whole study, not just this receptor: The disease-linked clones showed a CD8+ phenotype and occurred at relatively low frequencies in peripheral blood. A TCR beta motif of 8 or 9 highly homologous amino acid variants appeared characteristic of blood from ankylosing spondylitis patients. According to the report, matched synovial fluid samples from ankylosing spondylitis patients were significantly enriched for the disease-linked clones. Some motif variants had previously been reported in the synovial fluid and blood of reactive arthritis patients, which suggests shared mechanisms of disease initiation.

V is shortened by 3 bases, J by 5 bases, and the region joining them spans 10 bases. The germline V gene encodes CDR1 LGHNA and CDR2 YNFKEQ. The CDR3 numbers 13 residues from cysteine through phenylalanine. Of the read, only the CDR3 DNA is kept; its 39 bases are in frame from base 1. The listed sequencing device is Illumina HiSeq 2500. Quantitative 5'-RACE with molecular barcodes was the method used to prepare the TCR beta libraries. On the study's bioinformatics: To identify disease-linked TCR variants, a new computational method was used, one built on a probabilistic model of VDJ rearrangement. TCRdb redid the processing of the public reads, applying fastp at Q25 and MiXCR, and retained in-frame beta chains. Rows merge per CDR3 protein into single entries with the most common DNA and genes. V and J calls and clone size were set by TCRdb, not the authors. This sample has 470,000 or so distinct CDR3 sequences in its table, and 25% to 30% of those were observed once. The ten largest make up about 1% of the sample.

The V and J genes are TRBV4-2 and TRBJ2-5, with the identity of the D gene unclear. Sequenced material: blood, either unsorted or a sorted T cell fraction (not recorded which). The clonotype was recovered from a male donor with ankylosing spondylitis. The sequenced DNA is TGTGCCAGCAGCCAGTCCATAGCCGAGACCCAGTACTTC. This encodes CASSQSIAETQYF.